Below, 26 T cell receptor beta chains from the same sample are listed, as sequenced in a study of T cells in localized non-small cell lung cancer. Sequenced by immunoSEQ multiplex PCR; TCRdb stores in-frame clones only, minus some. The sample records 61,000 or so clones, 70% to 90% being singletons. The sequences come from peripheral blood, collected before any cancer treatment. These TCRs come from a woman aged 35-75 years with stage I lung adenocarcinoma.

The chain uses TRBV5-1 and TRBJ1-1; 8 bases map to TRBD1. The CDR3 is 16 residues long. V was pared by 4 bases and J by 1 base, with 9 bases of the junction left unmatched. Germline V CDR1 and CDR2: SGHRS, YFSETQ. CDR3 residues: CASSRSPTGANTEAFF. The CDR3 nucleotides are TGCGCCAGCAGCCGTAGCCCGACAGGGGCGAACACTGAAGCTTTCTTT.

This clone was recorded only once. The V gene is TRBV27, the J gene TRBJ1-2; TRBD1 is a possible D gene (5 bases). The germline V and J ends were trimmed by 6 bases and 8 bases, with 22 bases remaining between them. This CDR3 region has 15 residues. Germline V lookup: CDR1 MNHEY, CDR2 SMNVEV (reference sequence). The CDR3 DNA is TGTGCCAGCAGCCAACGGACAAGGGATCTTTCCGGCTACACCTTC. Residues: CASSQRTRDLSGYTF.

This clone was picked up a small number of times. The V call is TRBV6-5, the J call TRBJ1-3; D might be TRBD1 (5 bases). The germline V gene has CDR1 MNHEY and CDR2 SVGAGI. The CDR3 runs to 16 residues. Between the trimmed V and J ends, which lost 2 bases and 0 bases, there was a span of 11 bases. DNA of the CDR3: TGTGCCAGCAGTTACAACAGGCCCAGCTCTGGAAACACCATATATTTT. Translated: CASSYNRPSSGNTIYF.

V and J are TRBV28 and TRBJ1-2, with no clear D. V was trimmed by 4 bases and J by 1 base, leaving 7 bases between them. CDR1 is MDHEN, CDR2 SYDVKM, per germline. The CDR3 totals 13 residues. The DNA of the CDR3 is TGTGCCAGCAGTTCCAGCCTTAACTATGGCTACACCTTC. It encodes CASSSSLNYGYTF.

The chain is built from TRBV14 and TRBJ2-7; 9 bases line up with TRBD1. Germline V gene lookup returns CDR1 SGHDN and CDR2 FVKESK. The CDR3 totals 14 residues. V trimming: 6 bases; J trimming: 3 bases; junction bases outside the gene matches: 6. The CDR3 loop reads CASSLRQGDYEQYF. CDR3 nucleotides: TGTGCCAGCAGTCTTCGACAGGGGGACTACGAGCAGTACTTC.

This rearrangement joins TRBV19 to TRBJ1-1; D is uncertain. CDR1 is LNHDA and CDR2 is SQIVND in the germline V gene (reference sequence). The CDR3 is 13 amino acids. V was shortened by 2 bases and J by 1 base, with 5 bases between the two germline ends. The CDR3 here is CASSIRQNTEAFF. The CDR3 DNA is TGTGCCAGTAGTATAAGGCAGAACACTGAAGCTTTCTTT.

V is TRBV28 and J is TRBJ2-1; tentatively, D is TRBD2 (7 bases). The CDR3 sequence is 15 residues long. Germline lookup yields CDR1 MDHEN and CDR2 SYDVKM. Between the trimmed V and J ends, which lost 6 bases and 9 bases, there was a span of 21 bases. CDR3 coding DNA: TGTGCCAGCAGATTCGAGGGGGGGCCAACAGTTGAGCAGTTCTTC. It encodes CASRFEGGPTVEQFF.

This clone came up once. The chain recombines TRBV6-5 with TRBJ2-7; 10 bases line up with TRBD1. Germline trimming cut 1 base from V and 6 bases from J; bases unmatched to any gene: 6. CDR1 MNHEY and CDR2 SVGAGI come from the germline V gene. This CDR3 region has 15 residues. Here the CDR3 DNA reads TGTGCCAGCAGTTACTTCGGGACAGGGGCATCCGAGCAGTACTTC. It yields the protein CASSYFGTGASEQYF.

The V and J genes are TRBV5-4 and TRBJ2-1; D is undetermined. Per germline, CDR1 SGHNT and CDR2 YYREEE (reference sequence). V lost 6 bases, J lost 8 bases, and 15 bases lay in between. This CDR3 contains 13 residues. The CDR3: CASTPRGPHEQFF. The CDR3, as DNA: TGTGCCAGCACCCCACGTGGGCCACATGAGCAGTTCTTC.

The chain has TRBV28 and TRBJ1-1; 8 positions agree with TRBD1. Per the germline V gene, CDR1 is MDHEN and CDR2 is SYDVKM. This CDR3 comprises 14 residues. J was trimmed by 3 bases and V by 7 bases; bases with no gene match: 7. CDR3 coding DNA: TGTGCCAGCAATTCGGGGGGACAGGACACTGAAGCTTTCTTT. Translation: CASNSGGQDTEAFF.

This clone came up a few times. The J gene is TRBJ1-6, the V gene TRBV4-1; 12 bases match TRBD1. Germline V lookup: CDR1 MGHRA, CDR2 YSYEKL. The CDR3 spans 18 residues. V was pared by 5 bases and J by 6 bases, with 11 bases of the junction left unmatched. The CDR3 coding sequence is TGCGCCAGCAGCTTCGGGGGGGACAGGGGGCTTATTAATTCACCCCTCCACTTT. It encodes CASSFGGDRGLINSPLHF.

J is TRBJ1-1 and V is TRBV19; D gene ambiguous. Deletions cut 9 bases from V and 6 bases from J, with 29 bases between. The CDR3 runs to 17 residues. In germline, CDR1 is LNHDA, CDR2 SQIVND (reference sequence). CDR3 in DNA: TGTGCCAGCACTCGCCGGGCAGAGTCTATACCGTTGCCTGAAGCTTTCTTT. Its translation: CASTRRAESIPLPEAFF.

In its sample, this clone was seen once. V is TRBV7-2 and J is TRBJ2-5, with D perhaps TRBD2 (5 bases). This CDR3 comprises 14 residues. CDR1 and CDR2 (germline): SGHTA, FQGNSA. Trimming took off 1 base at V and 2 bases at J, with 8 bases between the two ends. The DNA for the CDR3 is TGTGCCAGCAGCTTAGGCGGGTTACAAGAGACCCAGTACTTC. It is translated as CASSLGGLQETQYF.

The V gene is TRBV5-6, the J gene TRBJ2-7; D is possibly TRBD1 (5 bases). Trimming took off 3 bases at V and 1 base at J, with 14 bases between the two ends. The CDR3 covers 15 residues. CDR1 SGHDT and CDR2 YYEEEE come from the germline V gene. CDR3: CASSSILYRSYEQYF. The CDR3 DNA follows: TGTGCCAGCAGCTCCATTTTGTACAGGTCCTACGAGCAGTACTTC.

This clone was seen more than once but under ten times. For the CDR3, the DNA is TGTGCCAGCAGTCCGGGACAGAACTATGGCTACACCTTC. This translates into CASSPGQNYGYTF. V and J are TRBV6-6 and TRBJ1-2, with 7 bases identical to TRBD1. CDR1 MNHNY and CDR2 SVGAGI come from the germline V gene (reference sequence). J was trimmed by 2 bases and V by 5 bases; bases with no gene match: 2. The CDR3 has 13 amino acids.

This chain uses TRBV6-1 with TRBJ1-5, with 7 bases matching TRBD1. V lost 6 bases to trimming and J lost 6 bases; unmatched junction nucleotides: 5. This CDR3 comprises 13 residues. The germline gives CDR1 MNHNS, CDR2 SASEGT. DNA of the CDR3: TGTGCCAGCAGGGGGACAGAGGTTCAGCCCCAGCATTTT. Its translation is CASRGTEVQPQHF.

V gene TRBV7-8 combines with J gene TRBJ2-5, with 7 bases fitting TRBD2. The CDR3 consists of 17 residues. V shed 2 bases and J 2 bases; nucleotides not matched to a gene: 11. Per germline, CDR1 SGHVS and CDR2 FQNEAQ. The CDR3 is CASSLYPPGSGQETQYF. CDR3 DNA: TGTGCCAGCAGCTTATACCCCCCAGGTAGCGGGCAAGAGACCCAGTACTTC.

The gene calls are TRBV7-9 and TRBJ2-5; D perhaps matches TRBD2 (5 bases). V lost 5 bases and J lost 2, with 12 bases in between. The length of the CDR3 is 14 residues. Germline-derived CDR1 and CDR2 are SEHNR and FQNEAQ (reference sequence). The CDR3 coding sequence is TGTGCCAGCAGCCCCTCTAGCCGACAAGAGACCCAGTACTTC. Its protein is CASSPSSRQETQYF.

The chain carries TRBV10-3 and TRBJ2-2; 10 bases align to TRBD1. Germline-derived CDR1 and CDR2 are ENHRY and SYGVKD. This CDR3 comprises 16 residues. Trimming took 2 bases from V and 6 from J; bases not matched to a gene: 6. The CDR3: CAISEGQGVRSGELFF. Written as DNA, the CDR3 is TGTGCCATCAGTGAGGGACAGGGGGTTCGGTCCGGGGAGCTGTTTTTT.

The gene calls are TRBV28 and TRBJ1-1, with 9 bases aligning to TRBD1. There are 11 residues in the CDR3. Germline-derived CDR1 and CDR2 are MDHEN and SYDVKM. The V gene end was trimmed by 6 bases and the J gene end by 11 bases; junction bases not matched to a gene: 4. The CDR3 protein is CASSSDRGAFF. As DNA, the CDR3 is TGTGCCAGCAGCTCGGACAGGGGCGCTTTCTTT.

In this sample, this clone turned up once. CDR3 in amino acids: CASSLRSYPAEAFF. The CDR3 nucleotides read TGTGCCAGCAGCTTACGCAGCTATCCCGCTGAAGCTTTCTTT. The V call is TRBV7-3, the J call TRBJ1-1; unclear D gene. Looked up from germline, CDR1 is SGHTA and CDR2 is FQGTGA. V gave up 2 bases and J gave up 6 bases, with 13 bases separating them. The CDR3 has 14 amino acids.

This chain joins TRBV9 and TRBJ2-3; no reliable D call. Germline V gene lookup returns CDR1 SGDLS and CDR2 YYNGEE. This CDR3 is 15 amino acids long. Trimming left V 0 bases short and J 0 bases short, with 8 bases between. Here the CDR3 reads CASSVGVASTDTQYF. In DNA, the CDR3 is TGTGCCAGCAGCGTAGGTGTAGCCAGCACAGATACGCAGTATTTT.

The chain couples TRBV6-5 to TRBJ2-7; D is unresolved. Trimming removed 0 bases at V and 5 bases at J, with 14 bases between. Per the germline V gene, CDR1 is MNHEY and CDR2 is SVGAGI. The CDR3 covers 15 residues. Written as DNA, the CDR3 is TGTGCCAGCAGTTACTCACCGGTAGCCTTAAACGAGCAGTACTTC. Encoded protein: CASSYSPVALNEQYF.

A single count supports this clone. The chain is built from TRBV6-5 and TRBJ2-7; no reliable D call. This CDR3 has 11 amino acids. Trimming took 6 bases from V and 4 from J, leaving 7 bases between them. From germline, CDR1 is MNHEY and CDR2 SVGAGI. The CDR3 sequence: CASRFEYEQYF. For the CDR3, the DNA is TGTGCCAGCAGGTTTGAGTACGAGCAGTACTTC.

The chain couples TRBV30 to TRBJ2-4; 9 bases align to TRBD1. The CDR3 runs to 13 residues. V lost 3 bases, J lost 7 bases, and 4 bases stayed unmatched. CDR1 is GTSNPN, CDR2 SVGIG, per germline (reference sequence). CDR3 in DNA: TGTGCCTGGAGATCGGACAGGGGTAACATTCAGTACTTC. Translated, it gives CAWRSDRGNIQYF.

V and J are TRBV27 and TRBJ1-2; the match to TRBD1 covers 7 bases. From germline, CDR1 is MNHEY and CDR2 SMNVEV (reference sequence). This CDR3 comprises 14 residues. The trim removed 2 bases at V and 4 bases at J, leaving 4 bases unmatched. CDR3: CASSLTGVLYGYTF. CDR3 coding DNA: TGTGCCAGCAGTTTAACAGGGGTCCTCTATGGCTACACCTTC.